Shown below are 7 T cell receptor beta chains from a single sample sequenced in a study of T cell responses to AZD1222 COVID-19 vaccine. Some clones are missing from TCRdb's copy, which holds only in-frame ones; the method was immunoSEQ multiplex PCR. The table includes 160,000 or so clones, roughly 90% detected once. Specimen: peripheral blood, collected 28 days after the second AZD1222 dose. These receptor sequences come from an adult who received the AZD1222 COVID-19 vaccine.

This sequence joins TRBV12-3 or TRBV12-4 and TRBJ1-2; no clear D. Trimming removed 6 bases at V and 8 bases at J, with 13 bases between. The CDR3 is 12 residues long. The CDR3 loop is CASRTQVRGYTF. The CDR3 coding sequence is TGTGCCAGCAGGACCCAGGTTCGCGGCTACACCTTC.

This rearrangement joins TRBV7-9 to TRBJ1-6; 9 bases agree with TRBD1. V gave up 5 bases and J gave up 7 bases; unmatched junction bases: 6. Germline V gene sequence: CDR1 SEHNR, CDR2 FQNEAQ (reference sequence). The CDR3 consists of 15 residues. The CDR3 nucleotides read TGTGCCAGCAGCGGACGGGACAGGGCAAATTCACCCCTCCACTTT. It codes for CASSGRDRANSPLHF.

V and J are TRBV2 and TRBJ1-2; D is possibly TRBD1 (6 bases). CDR1 is SNHLY and CDR2 is FYNNEI in the germline V gene. The length of the CDR3 is 14 residues. Trimming removed 7 bases at V and 9 bases at J, with 21 bases between. In nucleotides, the CDR3 is TGTGCCAGCATGGTCCCTTGGGGGGCAGCCCGCTACACCTTC. This encodes CASMVPWGAARYTF.

The rearrangement links TRBV6-5 to TRBJ2-5, with D possibly called TRBD1 or TRBD2 (5 bases each). CDR3 size: 14 residues. Trimming pared 6 bases from V and 1 base from J, leaving 12 bases between. CDR1 MNHEY and CDR2 SVGAGI come from the germline V gene. The CDR3 region has the DNA TGTGCCAGCAGCCGCGTGGGACCCCAAGAGACCCAGTACTTC. Its translation is CASSRVGPQETQYF.

V gene TRBV19 combines with J gene TRBJ2-3; D is tentatively TRBD1 or TRBD2 (7 bases each). From germline, CDR1 is LNHDA and CDR2 SQIVND (reference sequence). V lost 3 bases to trimming and J lost 6 bases, with 16 bases between them. The CDR3 is 15 residues long. CDR3 sequence: CASSIQGGWMDTQYF. The CDR3, as DNA: TGTGCCAGTAGTATCCAGGGGGGGTGGATGGATACGCAGTATTTT.

The chain is built from TRBV6-5 and TRBJ2-1, with D possibly called TRBD1 or TRBD2 (7 bases each). CDR3 length equals 14 residues. The V gene's germline CDR1 is MNHEY and CDR2 SVGAGI. Trimming removed 8 bases at V and 0 bases at J, with 11 bases between. The chain's CDR3 is CASAGDSSYNEQFF. The CDR3 DNA sequence: TGTGCCAGCGCGGGGGACAGCTCCTACAATGAGCAGTTCTTC.

This clone was seen a few times. The chain recombines TRBV7-2 with TRBJ2-2, with D possibly TRBD2 on 6 matching bases. CDR3 length: 15 amino acids. Germline V gene data show CDR1 as SGHTA and CDR2 as FQGNSA. Trimming shortened V by 3 bases and J by 5 bases, and 13 bases separated the two germline ends. DNA of the CDR3: TGTGCCAGCAGCTTCGAGGAGGGGAGGACCGGGGAGCTGTTTTTT. Encoded protein: CASSFEEGRTGELFF.